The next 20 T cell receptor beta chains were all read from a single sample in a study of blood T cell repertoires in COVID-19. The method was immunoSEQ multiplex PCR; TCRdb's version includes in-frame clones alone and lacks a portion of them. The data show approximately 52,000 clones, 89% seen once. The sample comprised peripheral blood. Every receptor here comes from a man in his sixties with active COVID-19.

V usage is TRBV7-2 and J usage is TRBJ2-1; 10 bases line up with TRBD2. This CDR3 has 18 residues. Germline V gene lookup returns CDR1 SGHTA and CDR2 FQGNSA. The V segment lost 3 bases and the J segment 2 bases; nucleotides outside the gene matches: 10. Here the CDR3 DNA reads TGTGCCAGCAGCTTGTACTCGATAGCGGGAGGTACCTACAATGAGCAGTTCTTC. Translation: CASSLYSIAGGTYNEQFF.

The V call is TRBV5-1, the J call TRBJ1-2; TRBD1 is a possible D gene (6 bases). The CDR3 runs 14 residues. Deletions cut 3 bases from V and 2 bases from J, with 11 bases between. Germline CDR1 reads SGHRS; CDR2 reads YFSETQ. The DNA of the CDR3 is TGCGCCAGCAGCTCAGGACAGTCCAACTATGGCTACACCTTC. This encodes CASSSGQSNYGYTF.

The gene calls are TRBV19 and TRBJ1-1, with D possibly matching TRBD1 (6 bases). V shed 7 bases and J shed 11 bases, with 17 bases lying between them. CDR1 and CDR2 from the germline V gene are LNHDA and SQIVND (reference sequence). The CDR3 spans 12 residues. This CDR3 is CASTPSGTSAFF. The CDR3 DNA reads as TGTGCCAGTACCCCAAGCGGGACATCGGCTTTCTTT. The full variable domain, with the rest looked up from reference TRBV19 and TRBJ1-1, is DGGITQSPKYLFRKEGQNVTLSCEQNLNHDAMYWYRQDPGQGLRLIYYSQIVNDFQKGDIAEGYSVSREKKESFPLTVTSAQKNPTAFYLCASTPSGTSAFFGQGTRLTVV.

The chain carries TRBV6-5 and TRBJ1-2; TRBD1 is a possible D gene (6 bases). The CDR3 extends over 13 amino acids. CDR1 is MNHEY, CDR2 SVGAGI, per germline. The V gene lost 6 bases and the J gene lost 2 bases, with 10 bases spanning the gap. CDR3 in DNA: TGTGCCAGCAGGACAGGCTCAAACTATGGCTACACCTTC. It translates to CASRTGSNYGYTF.

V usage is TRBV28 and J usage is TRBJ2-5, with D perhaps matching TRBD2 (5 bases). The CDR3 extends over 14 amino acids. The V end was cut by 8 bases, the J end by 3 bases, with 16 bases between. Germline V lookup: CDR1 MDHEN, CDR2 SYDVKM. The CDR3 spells CASLRLTEEETQYF. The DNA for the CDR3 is TGTGCCAGCCTAAGACTAACGGAAGAAGAGACCCAGTACTTC.

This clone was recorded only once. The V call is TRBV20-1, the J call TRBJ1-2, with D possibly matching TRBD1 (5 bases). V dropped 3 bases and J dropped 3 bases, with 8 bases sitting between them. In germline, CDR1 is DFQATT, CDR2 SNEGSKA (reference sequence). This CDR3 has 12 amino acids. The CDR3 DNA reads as TGCAGTGCTAGTTCCAGGGACTATGGCTACACCTTC. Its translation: CSASSRDYGYTF.

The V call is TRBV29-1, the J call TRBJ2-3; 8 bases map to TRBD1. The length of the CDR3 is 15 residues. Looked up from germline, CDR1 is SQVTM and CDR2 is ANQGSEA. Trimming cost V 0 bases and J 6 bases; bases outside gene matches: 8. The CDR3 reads CSVEESWQGADTQYF. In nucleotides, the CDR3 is TGCAGCGTTGAAGAAAGTTGGCAGGGGGCGGATACGCAGTATTTT.

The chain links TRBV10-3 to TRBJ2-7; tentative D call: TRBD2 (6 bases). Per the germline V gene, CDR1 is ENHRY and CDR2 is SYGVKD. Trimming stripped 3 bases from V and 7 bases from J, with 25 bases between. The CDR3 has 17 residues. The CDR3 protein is CAISDAGSVASAWEQYF. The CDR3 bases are TGTGCCATCAGTGATGCGGGGAGCGTGGCTTCGGCGTGGGAGCAGTACTTC.

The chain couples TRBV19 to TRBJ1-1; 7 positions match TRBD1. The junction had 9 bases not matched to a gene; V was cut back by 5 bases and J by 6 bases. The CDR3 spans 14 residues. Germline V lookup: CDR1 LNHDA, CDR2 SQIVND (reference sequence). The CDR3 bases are TGTGCCAGTAGTGCCCAGACAGGGAGCCCTGAAGCTTTCTTT. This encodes CASSAQTGSPEAFF.

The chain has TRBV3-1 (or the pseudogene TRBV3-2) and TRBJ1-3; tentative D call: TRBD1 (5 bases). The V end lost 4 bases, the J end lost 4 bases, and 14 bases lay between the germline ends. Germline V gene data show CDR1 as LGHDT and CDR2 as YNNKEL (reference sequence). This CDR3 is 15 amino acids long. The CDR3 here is CASSPGDSRGNTIYF. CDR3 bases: TGTGCCAGCAGCCCGGGGGACTCGCGAGGAAACACCATATATTTT.

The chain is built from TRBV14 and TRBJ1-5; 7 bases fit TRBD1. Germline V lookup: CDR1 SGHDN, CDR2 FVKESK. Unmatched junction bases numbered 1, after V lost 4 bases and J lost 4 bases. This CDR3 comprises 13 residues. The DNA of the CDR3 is TGTGCCAGCAGCCCAGGGGGGAATCAGCCCCAGCATTTT. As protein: CASSPGGNQPQHF. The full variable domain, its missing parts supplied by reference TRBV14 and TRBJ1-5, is EAGVTQFPSHSVIEKGQTVTLRCDPISGHDNLYWYRRVMGKEIKFLLHFVKESKQDESGMPNNRFLAERTGGTYSTLKVQPAELEDSGVYFCASSPGGNQPQHFGDGTRLSIL.

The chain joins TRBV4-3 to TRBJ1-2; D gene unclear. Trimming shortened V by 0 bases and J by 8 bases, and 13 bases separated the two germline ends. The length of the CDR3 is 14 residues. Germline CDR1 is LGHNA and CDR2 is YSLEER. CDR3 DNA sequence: TGCGCCAGCAGCCAAGAGGTCGGAGCGGGCGGCTACACCTTC. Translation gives CASSQEVGAGGYTF.

In DNA, the CDR3 is TGTGCAAGTCGCCCCGGACTAGCGGGAGGGCGCACAGATACGCAGTATTTT. It yields the protein CASRPGLAGGRTDTQYF. The chain joins TRBV12-2 to TRBJ2-3; the table's D call of TRBD2 was not tested on the DNA. TRBV12-2 is classified as a pseudogene. This CDR3 contains 17 residues.

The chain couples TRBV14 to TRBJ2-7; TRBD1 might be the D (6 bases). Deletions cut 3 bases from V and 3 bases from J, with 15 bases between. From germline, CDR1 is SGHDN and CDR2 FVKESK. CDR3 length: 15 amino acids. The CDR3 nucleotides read TGTGCCAGCAGCCAGCGAGGGGACACAAACTACGAGCAGTACTTC. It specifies CASSQRGDTNYEQYF.

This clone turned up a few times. This chain's CDR3 is CASSYRGPSYEQYF. CDR3 DNA: TGTGCCAGCAGTTACCGAGGTCCCTCCTACGAGCAGTACTTC. The rearrangement uses TRBV6-6 and TRBJ2-7; unclear D gene. The CDR3 sequence is 14 residues long. The germline V gene encodes CDR1 MNHNY and CDR2 SVGAGI (reference sequence). V gave up 2 bases and J gave up 0 bases, with 8 bases separating them.

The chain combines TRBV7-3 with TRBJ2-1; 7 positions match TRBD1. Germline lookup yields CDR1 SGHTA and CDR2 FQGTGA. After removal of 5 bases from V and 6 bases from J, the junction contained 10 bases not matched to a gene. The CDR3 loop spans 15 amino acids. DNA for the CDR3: TGTGCCAGCAGCACGGCAGGGGGTATAACCAATGAGCAGTTCTTC. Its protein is CASSTAGGITNEQFF.

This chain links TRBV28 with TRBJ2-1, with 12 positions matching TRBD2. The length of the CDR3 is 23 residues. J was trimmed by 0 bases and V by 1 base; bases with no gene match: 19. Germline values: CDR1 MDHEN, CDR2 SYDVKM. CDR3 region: CASSLFLAGGPKPQKSSYNEQFF. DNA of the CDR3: TGTGCCAGCAGTTTATTTCTAGCGGGAGGGCCGAAACCCCAAAAGAGCTCCTACAATGAGCAGTTCTTC.

The CDR3 DNA is TGTGCCAGCAGTTTATACGGGTATAGCAATCAGCCCCAGCATTTT. Protein sequence: CASSLYGYSNQPQHF. The chain combines TRBV27 with TRBJ1-5; D uncertain. The V end lost 1 base, the J end lost 0 bases, and 7 bases lay between the germline ends. Germline V lookup: CDR1 MNHEY, CDR2 SMNVEV (reference sequence). This CDR3 has 15 amino acids.

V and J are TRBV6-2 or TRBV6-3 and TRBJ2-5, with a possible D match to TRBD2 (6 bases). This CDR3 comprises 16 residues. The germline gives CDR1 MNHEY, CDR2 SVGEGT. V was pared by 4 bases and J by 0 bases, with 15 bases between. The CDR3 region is CASSWGSGRHQETQYF. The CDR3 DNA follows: TGTGCCAGCAGTTGGGGTAGCGGCCGACACCAAGAGACCCAGTACTTC.

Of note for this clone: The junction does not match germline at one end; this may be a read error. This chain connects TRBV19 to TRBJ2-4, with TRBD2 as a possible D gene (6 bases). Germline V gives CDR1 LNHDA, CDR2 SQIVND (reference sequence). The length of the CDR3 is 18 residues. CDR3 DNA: TGTGCCAGTAGTTTAGATCTTGGGGGGTTGGGGGCCAAAAACATTCAGTACTTC. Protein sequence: CASSLDLGGLGAKNIQYF.